This T cell receptor (beta chain) comes out of a study of blood T cell repertoires in COVID-19. Whole-study context: The study drew acute and convalescent COVID-19 samples from the United States, Italy and Spain. T cells, B-cell-depleted T cells, or PBMCs provided the cDNA or gDNA that served as material.

Methods used by the authors: By means of reference gene primer amplification, nucleated cell counts were estimated. Generated by immunoSEQ multiplex PCR, the TCRdb table keeps only in-frame clones and is missing some. V and J calls plus clone size are reproduced from that table; the DNA served to infer D and trimming. The repertoire holds 90,000 to 120,000 clones, about nine tenths seen once, with more than 5.5% in the top ten. CDR3 length: 14 residues. The junction had 1 base not matched to a gene; V was cut back by 3 bases and J by 5 bases. The V gene's germline CDR1 is MNHEY and CDR2 SMNVEV (reference sequence).

This rearrangement joins TRBV27 to TRBJ2-2, with 9 bases matching TRBD2. This sequence originates from a man in his 70s with acute or convalescent COVID-19. Sequenced: peripheral blood. CDR3 residues: CASSFLAGTGELFF. The CDR3 DNA sequence: TGTGCCAGCAGTTTCCTAGCGGGAACCGGGGAGCTGTTTTTT.